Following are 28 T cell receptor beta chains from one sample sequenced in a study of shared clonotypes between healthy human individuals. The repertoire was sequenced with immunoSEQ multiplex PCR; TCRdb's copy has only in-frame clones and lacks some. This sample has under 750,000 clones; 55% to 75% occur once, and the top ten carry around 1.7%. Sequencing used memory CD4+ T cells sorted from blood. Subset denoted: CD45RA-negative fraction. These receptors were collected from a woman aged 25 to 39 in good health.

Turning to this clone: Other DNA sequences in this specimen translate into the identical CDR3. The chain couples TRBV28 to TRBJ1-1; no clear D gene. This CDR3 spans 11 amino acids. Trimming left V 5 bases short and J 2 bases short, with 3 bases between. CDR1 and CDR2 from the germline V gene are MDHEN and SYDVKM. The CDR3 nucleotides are TGTGCCAGCAGTACCAACACTGAAGCTTTCTTT. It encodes CASSTNTEAFF. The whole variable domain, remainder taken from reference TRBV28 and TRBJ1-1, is DVKVTQSSRYLVKRTGEKVFLECVQDMDHENMFWYRQDPGLGLRLIYFSYDVKMKEKGDIPEGYSVSREKKERFSLILESASTNQTSMYLCASSTNTEAFFGQGTRLTVV.

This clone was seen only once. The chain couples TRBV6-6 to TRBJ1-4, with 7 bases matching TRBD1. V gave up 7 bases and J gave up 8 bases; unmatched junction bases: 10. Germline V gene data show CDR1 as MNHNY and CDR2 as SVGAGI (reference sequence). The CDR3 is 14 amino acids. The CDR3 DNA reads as TGTGCCAGCATGCCAGGGGGGGACGGGGAAAAACTGTTTTTT. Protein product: CASMPGGDGEKLFF.

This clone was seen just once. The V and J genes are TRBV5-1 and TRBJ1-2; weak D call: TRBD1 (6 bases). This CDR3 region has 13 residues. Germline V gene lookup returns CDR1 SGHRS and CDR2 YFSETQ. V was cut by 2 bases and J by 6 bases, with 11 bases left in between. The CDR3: CASSFTGLDGYTF. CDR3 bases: TGCGCCAGCAGCTTTACAGGGTTGGATGGCTACACCTTC.

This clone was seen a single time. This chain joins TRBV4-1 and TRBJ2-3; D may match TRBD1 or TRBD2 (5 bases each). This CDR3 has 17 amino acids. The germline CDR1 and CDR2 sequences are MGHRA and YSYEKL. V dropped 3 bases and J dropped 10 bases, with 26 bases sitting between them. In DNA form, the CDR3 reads TGCGCCAGCAGCCAGGACAAAGGAGACGCAACTAAGCGGTCGCAGTATTTT. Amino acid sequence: CASSQDKGDATKRSQYF.

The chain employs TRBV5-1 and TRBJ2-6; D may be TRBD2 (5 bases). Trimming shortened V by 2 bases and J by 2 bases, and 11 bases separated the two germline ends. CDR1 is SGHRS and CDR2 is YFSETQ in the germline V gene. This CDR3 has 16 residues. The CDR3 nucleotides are TGCGCCAGCAGCTTACGAGGGATCGCTGGGGCCAACGTCCTGACTTTC. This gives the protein CASSLRGIAGANVLTF.

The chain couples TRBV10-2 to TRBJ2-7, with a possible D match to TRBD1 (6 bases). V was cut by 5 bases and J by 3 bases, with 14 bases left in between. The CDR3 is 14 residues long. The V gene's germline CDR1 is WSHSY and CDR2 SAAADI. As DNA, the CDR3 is TGCGCCAGCAGTTCGGCAGGGGACGACTACGAGCAGTACTTC. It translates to CASSSAGDDYEQYF.

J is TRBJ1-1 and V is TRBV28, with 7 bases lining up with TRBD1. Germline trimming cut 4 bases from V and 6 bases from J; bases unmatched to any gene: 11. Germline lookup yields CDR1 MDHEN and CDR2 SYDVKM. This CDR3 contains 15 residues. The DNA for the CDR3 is TGTGCCAGCAGTTCCTCGATTACAGGGGTCTCTGAAGCTTTCTTT. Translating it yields CASSSSITGVSEAFF.

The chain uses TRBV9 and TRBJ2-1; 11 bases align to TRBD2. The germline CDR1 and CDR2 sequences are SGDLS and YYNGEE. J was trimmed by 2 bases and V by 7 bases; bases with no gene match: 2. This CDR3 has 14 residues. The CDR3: CASGGLAAYNEQFF. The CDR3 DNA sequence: TGTGCCAGCGGGGGACTAGCGGCCTACAATGAGCAGTTCTTC.

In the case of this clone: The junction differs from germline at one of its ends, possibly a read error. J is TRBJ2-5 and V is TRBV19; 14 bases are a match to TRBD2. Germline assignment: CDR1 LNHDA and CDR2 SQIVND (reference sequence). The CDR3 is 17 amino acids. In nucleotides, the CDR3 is TGTACCAGTAGAGGAGGACTAGCGGGAGGCAACGGGGAGACCCAGTACTTC. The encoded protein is CTSRGGLAGGNGETQYF.

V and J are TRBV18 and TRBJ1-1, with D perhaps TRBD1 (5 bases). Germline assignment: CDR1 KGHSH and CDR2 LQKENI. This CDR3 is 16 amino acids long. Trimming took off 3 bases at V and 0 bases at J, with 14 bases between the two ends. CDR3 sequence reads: CASSPNPRQMNTEAFF. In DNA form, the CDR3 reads TGTGCCAGCTCACCGAACCCTAGACAGATGAACACTGAAGCTTTCTTT.

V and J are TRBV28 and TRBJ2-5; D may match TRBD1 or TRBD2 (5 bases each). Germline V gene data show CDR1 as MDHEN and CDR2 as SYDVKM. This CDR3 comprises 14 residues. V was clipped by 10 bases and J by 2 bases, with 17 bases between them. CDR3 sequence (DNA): TGTGCCACCGAACATCCCGGGGCTCAAGAGACCCAGTACTTC. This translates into CATEHPGAQETQYF.

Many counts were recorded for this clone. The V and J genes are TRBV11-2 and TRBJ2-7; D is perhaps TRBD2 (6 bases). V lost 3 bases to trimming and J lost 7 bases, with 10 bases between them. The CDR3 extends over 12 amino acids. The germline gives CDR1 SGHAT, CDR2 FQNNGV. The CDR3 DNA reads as TGTGCCAGCAGCTTTAGCGGTCTGGAGCAGTACTTC. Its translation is CASSFSGLEQYF.

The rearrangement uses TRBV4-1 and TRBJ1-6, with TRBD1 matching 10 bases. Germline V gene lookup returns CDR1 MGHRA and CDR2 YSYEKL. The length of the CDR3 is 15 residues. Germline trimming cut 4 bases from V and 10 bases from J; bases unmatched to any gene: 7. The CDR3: CASSPGQGLGSPLHF. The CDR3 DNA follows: TGCGCCAGCAGCCCGGGACAGGGGTTAGGATCACCCCTCCACTTT.

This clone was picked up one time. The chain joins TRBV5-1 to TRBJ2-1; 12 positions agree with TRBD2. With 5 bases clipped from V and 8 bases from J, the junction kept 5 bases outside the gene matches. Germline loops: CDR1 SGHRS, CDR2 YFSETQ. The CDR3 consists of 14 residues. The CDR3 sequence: CASSRTSGVDEQFF. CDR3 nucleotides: TGCGCCAGCAGTCGGACTAGCGGGGTTGATGAGCAGTTCTTC.

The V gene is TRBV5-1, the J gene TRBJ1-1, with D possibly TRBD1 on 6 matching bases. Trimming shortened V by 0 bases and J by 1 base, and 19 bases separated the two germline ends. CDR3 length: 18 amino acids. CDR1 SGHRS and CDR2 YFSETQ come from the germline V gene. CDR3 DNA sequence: TGCGCCAGCAGCTTGGAAGGGTTATTCAGGGGAGGGAACACTGAAGCTTTCTTT. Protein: CASSLEGLFRGGNTEAFF.

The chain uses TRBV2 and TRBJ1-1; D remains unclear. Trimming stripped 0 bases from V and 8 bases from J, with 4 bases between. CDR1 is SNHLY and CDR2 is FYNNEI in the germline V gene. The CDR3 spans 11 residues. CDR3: CASSEAGEAFF. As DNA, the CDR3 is TGTGCCAGCAGTGAAGCGGGGGAAGCTTTCTTT.

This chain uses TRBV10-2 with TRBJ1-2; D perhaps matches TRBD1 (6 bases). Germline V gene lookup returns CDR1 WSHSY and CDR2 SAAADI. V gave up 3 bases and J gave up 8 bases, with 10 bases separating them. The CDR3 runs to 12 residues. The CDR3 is CASSDTDSGYTF. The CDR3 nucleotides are TGCGCCAGCAGTGACACGGACAGCGGCTACACCTTC.

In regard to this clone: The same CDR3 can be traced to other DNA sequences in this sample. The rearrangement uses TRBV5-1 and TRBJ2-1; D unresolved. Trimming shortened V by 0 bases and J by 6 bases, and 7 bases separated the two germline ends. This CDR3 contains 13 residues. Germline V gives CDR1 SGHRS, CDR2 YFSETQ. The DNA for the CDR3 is TGCGCCAGCAGCTTGGTGGTCCCCAATGAGCAGTTCTTC. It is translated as CASSLVVPNEQFF.

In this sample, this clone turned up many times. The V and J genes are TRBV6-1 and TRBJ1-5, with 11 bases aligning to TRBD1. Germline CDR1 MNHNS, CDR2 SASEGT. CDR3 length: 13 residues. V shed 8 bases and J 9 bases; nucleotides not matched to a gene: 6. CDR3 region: CASGRDRGAPQHF. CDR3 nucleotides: TGTGCCAGCGGCAGGGACAGGGGGGCGCCCCAGCATTTT.

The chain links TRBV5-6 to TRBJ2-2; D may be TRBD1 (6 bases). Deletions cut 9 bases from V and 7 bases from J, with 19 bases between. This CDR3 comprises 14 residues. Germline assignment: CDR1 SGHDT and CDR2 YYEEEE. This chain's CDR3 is CATLDSKGGGELFF. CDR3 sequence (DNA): TGTGCCACTCTAGACTCCAAAGGGGGCGGGGAGCTGTTTTTT.

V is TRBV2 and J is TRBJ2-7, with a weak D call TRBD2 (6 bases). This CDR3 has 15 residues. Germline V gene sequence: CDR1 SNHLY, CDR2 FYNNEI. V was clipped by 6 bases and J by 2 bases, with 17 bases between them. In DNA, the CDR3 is TGTGCCAGCAGGGAGGGACGGAGGATACCCTACGAGCAGTACTTC. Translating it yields CASREGRRIPYEQYF.

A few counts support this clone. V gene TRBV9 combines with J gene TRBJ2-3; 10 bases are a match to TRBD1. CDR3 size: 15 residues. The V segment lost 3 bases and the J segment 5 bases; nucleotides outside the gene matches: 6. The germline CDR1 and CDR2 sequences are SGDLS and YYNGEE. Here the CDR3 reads CASSETGGAEDTQYF. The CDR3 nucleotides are TGTGCCAGCAGCGAGACAGGGGGCGCGGAAGATACGCAGTATTTT.

The DNA of the CDR3 is TGTGCCAGCACCTCCTCCCGGACTAGCGACACCGGGGAGCTGTTTTTT. It is translated as CASTSSRTSDTGELFF. The chain carries TRBV27 and TRBJ2-2, with 9 positions matching TRBD2. V was clipped by 7 bases and J by 3 bases; unmatched bases: 9. Per the germline V gene, CDR1 is MNHEY and CDR2 is SMNVEV (reference sequence). The CDR3 length is 16 residues.

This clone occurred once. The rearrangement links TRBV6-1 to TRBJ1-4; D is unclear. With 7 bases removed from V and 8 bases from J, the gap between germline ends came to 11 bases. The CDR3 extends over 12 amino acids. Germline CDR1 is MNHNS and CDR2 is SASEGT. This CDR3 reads CASTLLGEKLFF. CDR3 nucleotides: TGTGCCAGCACTCTCCTTGGGGAAAAACTGTTTTTT.

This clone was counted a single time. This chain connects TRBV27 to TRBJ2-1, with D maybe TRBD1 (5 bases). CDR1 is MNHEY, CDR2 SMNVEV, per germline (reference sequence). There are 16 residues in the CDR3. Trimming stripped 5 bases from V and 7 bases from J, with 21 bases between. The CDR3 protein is CASSPLGATGRNEQFF. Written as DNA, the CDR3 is TGTGCCAGCAGTCCGCTTGGGGCTACCGGTCGGAATGAGCAGTTCTTC.

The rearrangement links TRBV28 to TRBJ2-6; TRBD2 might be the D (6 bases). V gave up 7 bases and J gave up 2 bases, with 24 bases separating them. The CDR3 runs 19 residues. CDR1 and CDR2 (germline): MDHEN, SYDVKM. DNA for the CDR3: TGTGCCAGCACCTCACCCGCGGGCAGCCGGGGGACTGGGGCCAACGTCCTGACTTTC. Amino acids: CASTSPAGSRGTGANVLTF.

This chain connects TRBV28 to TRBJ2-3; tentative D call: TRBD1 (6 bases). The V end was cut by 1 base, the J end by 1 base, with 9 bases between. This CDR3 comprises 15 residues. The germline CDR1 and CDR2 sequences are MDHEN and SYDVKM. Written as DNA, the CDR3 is TGTGCCAGCAGTTTATTTGGGGGCGGCACAGATACGCAGTATTTT. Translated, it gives CASSLFGGGTDTQYF.

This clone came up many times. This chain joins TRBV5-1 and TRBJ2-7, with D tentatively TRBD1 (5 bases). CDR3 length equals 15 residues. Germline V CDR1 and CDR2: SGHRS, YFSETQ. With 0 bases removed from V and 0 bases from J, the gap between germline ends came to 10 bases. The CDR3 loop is CASSLGQLSSYEQYF. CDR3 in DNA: TGCGCCAGCAGCTTGGGACAGCTAAGCTCCTACGAGCAGTACTTC.